The 14 T cell receptor beta chains below were found in one sample sequenced in a study of CXCR3-negative and CXCR3-positive naive CD8 T cells. General study points: Against CXCR3-negative naive cells, CXCR3-positive naive cells showed more hydrophobic TRB CDR3s.

For these TCRs, the target antigens are not known. The authors made the TRB cDNA libraries by 5' RACE using UMI labels. TCRdb reprocessed the 5' RACE reads and keeps a single row for each CDR3 protein, giving no DNA. The specimen's table records about 7,000 distinct CDR3 sequences. The specimen sequenced was naive CXCR3+ CD8+ T cells from blood. Subset of the sample: CD45RO-CCR7+CD27+CD95- naive CD8+ T cells expressing CXCR3 (TNR3+). Source of these receptors: a human donor in good health. Some clones in this sample may be carry-over from other donors' samples.

The chain links TRBV28 to TRBJ2-7; without DNA, the TCRdb call of TRBD1 cannot be checked. Per the germline V gene, CDR1 is MDHEN and CDR2 is SYDVKM. The CDR3 extends over 13 amino acids. Here the CDR3 reads CASSAGQVYEQYF.

By frequency, this clonotype is medium-sized. V usage is TRBV28 and J usage is TRBJ2-1; no DNA is available, so the TRBD1 call from TCRdb remains unchecked. The germline gives CDR1 MDHEN, CDR2 SYDVKM. CDR3 size: 15 residues. CDR3 loop: CANSPDRVHRDEQFF.

V usage is TRBV4-1 and J usage is TRBJ1-1; the D call from TCRdb, TRBD1, cannot be confirmed without DNA. This CDR3 has 13 amino acids. The germline gives CDR1 MGHRA, CDR2 YSYEKL. The CDR3: CASSQVRADLTFF.

The chain uses TRBV29-1 and TRBJ2-3; TCRdb lists TRBD2, though no DNA is available to test this call. Per germline, CDR1 SQVTM and CDR2 ANQGSEA. The CDR3 consists of 14 residues. The CDR3 loop is CSVDTPEGPDTQYF.

The CDR3 spells CASSRSYEQYF. V is TRBV11-2 and J is TRBJ2-7. The length of the CDR3 is 11 residues. Germline CDR1 reads SGHAT; CDR2 reads FQNNGV. The whole variable domain, remainder taken from reference TRBV11-2 and TRBJ2-7, is EAGVAQSPRYKIIEKRQSVAFWCNPISGHATLYWYQQILGQGPKLLIQFQNNGVVDDSQLPKDRFSAERLKGVDSTLKIQPAKLEDSAVYLCASSRSYEQYFGPGTRLTVT.

The CDR3 loop reads CASSLTREQFF. The chain is built from TRBV28 and TRBJ2-1. The germline CDR1 and CDR2 sequences are MDHEN and SYDVKM. The CDR3 runs to 11 residues.

This rearrangement joins TRBV10-1 to TRBJ2-1. The CDR3 covers 13 residues. CDR1 is WNHNN and CDR2 is SYGVQD in the germline V gene (reference sequence). This CDR3 is CASSESGWNEQFF.

The chain carries TRBV5-1 and TRBJ2-7; no DNA is available, so the TRBD1 call from TCRdb remains unchecked. Germline V gene data show CDR1 as SGHRS and CDR2 as YFSETQ. This CDR3 is built from 14 residues. CDR3 protein: CASSTLPGREEQYF.

The J gene is TRBJ1-6, the V gene TRBV4-1; TCRdb lists TRBD1, though no DNA is available to test this call. The CDR3 has 15 amino acids. Germline CDR1 is MGHRA and CDR2 is YSYEKL. Here the CDR3 reads CASSREGTDNSPLHF.

This clonotype counts as medium-sized (0.01 to 0.1%) by frequency. The chain uses TRBV29-1 and TRBJ2-3; TCRdb lists TRBD1, though no DNA is available to test this call. The CDR3 is made up of 14 amino acids. In germline, CDR1 is SQVTM, CDR2 ANQGSEA. CDR3 loop: CSGGGHPYTDTQYF.

This clonotype is identified as medium-sized from frequency. The chain uses TRBV29-1 and TRBJ1-2. Germline CDR1 SQVTM, CDR2 ANQGSEA. The CDR3 is 14 amino acids. The CDR3: CSVEGVKANYGYTF.

By frequency, this clonotype is medium-sized (0.01 to 0.1%). The chain employs TRBV27 and TRBJ2-5; TCRdb lists TRBD2, though no DNA is available to test this call. The CDR3 is 15 amino acids. Germline CDR1 MNHEY, CDR2 SMNVEV (reference sequence). The CDR3 is CASSLYSGARETQYF.

The chain links TRBV12-3 or TRBV12-4 to TRBJ1-5. The CDR3 totals 16 residues. The CDR3 sequence: CASSSGGRYSNQPQHF.

The rearrangement joins TRBV20-1 to TRBJ2-2; TCRdb gives TRBD2 as the D gene, but with no DNA this cannot be confirmed. Germline V gene sequence: CDR1 DFQATT, CDR2 SNEGSKA (reference sequence). The CDR3 has 13 residues. The chain's CDR3 is CSASALNTGERFF.